This TCR beta chain was identified during a study of T cell changes during pregnancy in multiple sclerosis. The germline V gene has CDR1 LNHNV and CDR2 YYDKDF (reference sequence). CDR3 length: 13 amino acids. Deletions cut 0 bases from V and 8 bases from J, with 9 bases between. Some clones are missing from TCRdb's copy, which holds only in-frame ones; the method was immunoSEQ multiplex PCR. This table holds approximately 34,000 clones, 90% found once. The receptor's source is a female donor with multiple sclerosis, enrolled in a pregnancy study. The starting material was CD8+ T cells from peripheral blood mononuclear cells, obtained after pregnancy. This chain joins TRBV15 and TRBJ2-3; the D gene is possibly TRBD2 (6 bases). The DNA for the CDR3 is TGTGCCACCAGCAGAGATGCCGGGGGTACGCAGTATTTT. This sequence encodes CATSRDAGGTQYF.